Listed here are 7 T cell receptor beta chains from one sample, sequenced in a study of radiation and T cells in renal cell carcinoma (dated by TCRdb to about 2020). The time point label corresponds to: blood 2 weeks post-SBRT. The treatment or condition label for this specimen denotes: 15 Gy SBRT to primary tumor, nephrectomy 4 weeks later. Library generation was performed with the immunoSEQ multiplex PCR assay. Sourced from immuneACCESS, this table was stored by TCRdb with only in-frame sequences that have V and J called. A share of the clones is absent; for the studies checked, an unresolved V gene accounts for under half, and the remainder has no known explanation. Present in this sample are some 150,000 clones, around 90% of which were seen just once. 13% of the sample is held by the ten biggest clonotypes. The material sequenced was blood, taken from a patient whose treatment included radiotherapy and nephrectomy. These receptors were taken from a woman aged 45-65 years with renal cell carcinoma.

This clone was observed a single time. The chain has TRBV6-6 and TRBJ1-3, with 7 bases that match TRBD1. Germline V CDR1 and CDR2: MNHNY, SVGAGI (reference sequence). The CDR3 is made up of 15 amino acids. Trimming took 6 bases from V and 8 from J; bases not matched to a gene: 13. The CDR3 protein is CASRIKRGRIDTIYF. CDR3 coding DNA: TGTGCCAGCAGGATTAAAAGGGGGCGTATAGACACCATATATTTT.

This clone has more than one count but fewer than ten. This chain joins TRBV18 and TRBJ1-1, with D perhaps TRBD1 (5 bases). CDR1 KGHSH and CDR2 LQKENI come from the germline V gene. The CDR3 length is 12 residues. V lost 2 bases, J lost 11 bases, and 12 bases lay in between. CDR3 protein: CASSPSDRAAFF. Written as DNA, the CDR3 is TGTGCCAGCTCACCATCAGACAGAGCCGCTTTCTTT.

The chain combines TRBV25-1 with TRBJ1-1, with D possibly TRBD1 on 5 matching bases. This CDR3 comprises 14 residues. Germline V CDR1 and CDR2: MGHDK, SYGVNS. Trimming removed 6 bases from V and 5 bases from J, with 16 bases in between. CDR3: CASRMGGVWTEAFF. The CDR3 DNA sequence: TGTGCCAGCAGAATGGGGGGGGTGTGGACTGAAGCTTTCTTT.

The CDR3 nucleotides read TGTGCCAGCAGCTATAGCGGGGGGGCTGGCCAAGAGACCCAGTACTTC. Translated, it gives CASSYSGGAGQETQYF. The chain carries TRBV7-9 and TRBJ2-5; 11 nucleotides align to TRBD2. CDR1 is SEHNR and CDR2 is FQNEAQ in the germline V gene (reference sequence). J lost 1 base, V lost 4 bases, and 5 bases had no gene match. The CDR3 consists of 16 residues.

V usage is TRBV5-3 and J usage is TRBJ1-2; TRBD1 is a possible D gene (5 bases). TRBV5-3 is given ORF status, its function remaining uncertain. The CDR3 consists of 14 residues. V was shortened by 4 bases and J by 7 bases, with 17 bases between the two germline ends. The CDR3 here is CARSPGTLGGGYTF. In nucleotides, the CDR3 is TGTGCCAGAAGCCCTGGGACTCTCGGGGGTGGCTACACCTTC.

This chain uses TRBV6-6 with TRBJ1-2; weak D call: TRBD1 (5 bases). Trimming took 0 bases from V and 4 from J, leaving 9 bases between them. The CDR3 contains 14 residues. Looked up from germline, CDR1 is MNHNY and CDR2 is SVGAGI (reference sequence). For the CDR3, the DNA is TGTGCCAGCAGTTACTCGGGGCAACCCTATGGCTACACCTTC. It specifies CASSYSGQPYGYTF.

The V and J genes are TRBV2 and TRBJ1-2; D not resolved. V dropped 5 bases and J dropped 7 bases, with 14 bases sitting between them. CDR1 is SNHLY and CDR2 is FYNNEI in the germline V gene. The CDR3 sequence is 13 residues long. The CDR3 coding sequence is TGTGCCAGCAGTTACGGACCGCGTGGTGGCTACACCTTC. As protein: CASSYGPRGGYTF.